This T cell receptor beta chain is drawn from a study of T cells in Graves' hyperthyroidism and ophthalmopathy. About the study: Peripheral blood samples were taken at initial diagnosis, prior to any treatment.

In making diagnoses, clinical symptoms, serum thyroxine and TRAb, thyroid ultrasound and orbital computed tomography were all used. V shed 2 bases and J shed 0 bases, with 8 bases lying between them. CDR1 is SGHKS, CDR2 YYEKEE, per germline (reference sequence). The CDR3 has 14 residues. The CDR3 regions of TCR beta were amplified from RNA transcripts. TCR CDR3 regions were first amplified by RT-PCR with HTBI primers. TCRdb redid the calling of the multiplex PCR reads with MiXCR, one entry per CDR3 protein. The sample records roughly 840,000 distinct CDR3 sequences, 38% being singletons. In its sample, this clonotype was seen a few times.

The chain employs TRBV5-5 and TRBJ1-2; no clear D gene. The specimen sequenced was blood. The origin of this receptor is a man aged 18 to 29 with Graves' hyperthyroidism. CDR3 loop: CASSLGASNYGYTF. In DNA form, the CDR3 reads TGTGCCAGCAGCTTAGGTGCTTCTAACTATGGCTACACCTTC.